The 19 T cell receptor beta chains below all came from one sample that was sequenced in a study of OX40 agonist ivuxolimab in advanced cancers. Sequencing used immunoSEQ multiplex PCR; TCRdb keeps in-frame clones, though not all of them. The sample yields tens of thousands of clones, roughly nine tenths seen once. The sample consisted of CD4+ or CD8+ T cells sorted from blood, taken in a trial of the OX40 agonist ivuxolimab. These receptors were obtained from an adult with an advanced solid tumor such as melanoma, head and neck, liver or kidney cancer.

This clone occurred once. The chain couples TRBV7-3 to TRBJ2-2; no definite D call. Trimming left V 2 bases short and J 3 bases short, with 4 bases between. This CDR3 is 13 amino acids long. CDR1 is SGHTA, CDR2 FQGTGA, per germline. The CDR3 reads CASSLRYTGELFF. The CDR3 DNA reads TGTGCCAGCAGCTTACGGTACACCGGGGAGCTGTTTTTT.

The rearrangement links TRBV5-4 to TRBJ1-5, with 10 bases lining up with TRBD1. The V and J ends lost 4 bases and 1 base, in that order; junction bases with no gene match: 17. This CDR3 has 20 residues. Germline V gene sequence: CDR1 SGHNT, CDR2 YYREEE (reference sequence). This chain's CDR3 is CASSARDRGKGMFSNQPQHF. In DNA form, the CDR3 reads TGTGCCAGCAGCGCCCGGGACAGGGGAAAAGGAATGTTCAGCAATCAGCCCCAGCATTTT.

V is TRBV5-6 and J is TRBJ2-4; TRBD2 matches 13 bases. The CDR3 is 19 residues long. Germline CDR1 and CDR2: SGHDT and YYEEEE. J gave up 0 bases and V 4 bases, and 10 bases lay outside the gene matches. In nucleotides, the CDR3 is TGTGCCAGCAGCCAAGCGCCTGGACTAGCGGGAGTAGCCAAAAACATTCAGTACTTC. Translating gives CASSQAPGLAGVAKNIQYF.

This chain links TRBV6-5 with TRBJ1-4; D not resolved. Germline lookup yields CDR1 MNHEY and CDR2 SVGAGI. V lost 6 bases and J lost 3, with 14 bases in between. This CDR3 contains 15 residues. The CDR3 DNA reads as TGTGCCAGCAGCCGTTTCGTCGGGGCTAATGAAAAACTGTTTTTT. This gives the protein CASSRFVGANEKLFF.

This CDR3 is CASSEDRGGLQYF. As DNA, the CDR3 is TGTGCCAGCAGTGAGGACAGGGGAGGTTTGCAGTACTTC. The V call is TRBV6-4, the J call TRBJ2-7; 9 bases align to TRBD1. Per germline, CDR1 MRHNA and CDR2 SNTAGT. The CDR3 is made up of 13 amino acids. The ends lost 3 bases at V and 9 bases at J; junction bases unmatched: 6.

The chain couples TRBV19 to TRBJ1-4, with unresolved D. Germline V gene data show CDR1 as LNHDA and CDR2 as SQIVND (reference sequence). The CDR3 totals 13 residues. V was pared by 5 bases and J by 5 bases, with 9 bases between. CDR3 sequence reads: CASSSVSNEKLFF. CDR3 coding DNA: TGTGCCAGTAGTTCCGTCTCCAATGAAAAACTGTTTTTT. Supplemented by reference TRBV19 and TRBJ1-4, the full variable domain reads DGGITQSPKYLFRKEGQNVTLSCEQNLNHDAMYWYRQDPGQGLRLIYYSQIVNDFQKGDIAEGYSVSREKKESFPLTVTSAQKNPTAFYLCASSSVSNEKLFFGSGTQLSVL.

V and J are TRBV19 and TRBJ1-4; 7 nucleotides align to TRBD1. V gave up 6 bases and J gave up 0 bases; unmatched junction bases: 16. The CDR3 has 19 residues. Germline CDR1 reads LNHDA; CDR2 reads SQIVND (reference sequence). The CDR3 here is CASSARDRFTIATNEKLFF. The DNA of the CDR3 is TGTGCCAGTAGCGCCCGGGACAGATTTACTATTGCAACTAATGAAAAACTGTTTTTT.

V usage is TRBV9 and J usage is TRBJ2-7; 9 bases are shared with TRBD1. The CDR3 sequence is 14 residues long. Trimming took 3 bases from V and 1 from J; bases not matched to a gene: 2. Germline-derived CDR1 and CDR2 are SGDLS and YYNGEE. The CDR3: CASSEGTGSYEQYF. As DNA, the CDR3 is TGTGCCAGCAGCGAAGGGACAGGGTCCTACGAGCAGTACTTC.

The CDR3 sequence is CAWNTGGDEKLFF. CDR3 DNA sequence: TGTGCCTGGAACACAGGGGGGGATGAAAAACTGTTTTTT. The rearrangement joins TRBV30 to TRBJ1-4; TRBD1 matches 8 bases. The CDR3 spans 13 residues. CDR1 and CDR2 from the germline V gene are GTSNPN and SVGIG (reference sequence). V lost 4 bases, J lost 6 bases, and 4 bases stayed unmatched.

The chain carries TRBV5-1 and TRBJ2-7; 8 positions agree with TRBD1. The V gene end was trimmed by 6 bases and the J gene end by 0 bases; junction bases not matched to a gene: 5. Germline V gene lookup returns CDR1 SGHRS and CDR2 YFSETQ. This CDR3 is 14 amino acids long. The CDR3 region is CASTRTGSSYEQYF. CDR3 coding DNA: TGCGCCAGCACCCGGACAGGGAGCTCCTACGAGCAGTACTTC.

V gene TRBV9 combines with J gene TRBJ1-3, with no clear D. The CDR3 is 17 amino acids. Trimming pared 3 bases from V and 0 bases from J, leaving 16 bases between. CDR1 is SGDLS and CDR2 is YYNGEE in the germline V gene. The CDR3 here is CASSATGLLSSGNTIYF. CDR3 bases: TGTGCCAGCAGCGCCACGGGATTACTAAGCTCTGGAAACACCATATATTTT. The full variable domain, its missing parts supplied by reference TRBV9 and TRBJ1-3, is DSGVTQTPKHLITATGQRVTLRCSPRSGDLSVYWYQQSLDQGLQFLIQYYNGEERAKGNILERFSAQQFPDLHSELNLSSLELGDSALYFCASSATGLLSSGNTIYFGEGSWLTVV.

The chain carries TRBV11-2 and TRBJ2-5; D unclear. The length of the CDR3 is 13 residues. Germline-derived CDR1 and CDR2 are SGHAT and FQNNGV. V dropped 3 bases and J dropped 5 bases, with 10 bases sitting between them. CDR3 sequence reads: CASSLGEAETQYF. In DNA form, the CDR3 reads TGTGCCAGCAGCTTGGGTGAAGCGGAGACCCAGTACTTC.

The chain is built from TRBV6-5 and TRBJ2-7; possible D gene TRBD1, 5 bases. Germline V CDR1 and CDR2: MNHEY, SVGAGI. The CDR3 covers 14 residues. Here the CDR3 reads CASKRGRLYYEQYF. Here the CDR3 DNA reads TGTGCTTCAAAAAGGGGCCGTCTTTACTACGAGCAGTACTTC.

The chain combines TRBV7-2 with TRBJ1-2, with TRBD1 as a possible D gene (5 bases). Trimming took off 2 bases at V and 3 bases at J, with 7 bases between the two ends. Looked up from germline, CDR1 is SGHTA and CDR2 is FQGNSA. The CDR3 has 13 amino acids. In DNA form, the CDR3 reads TGTGCCAGCAGCTTACTGGGGGACTATGGCTACACCTTC. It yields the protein CASSLLGDYGYTF.

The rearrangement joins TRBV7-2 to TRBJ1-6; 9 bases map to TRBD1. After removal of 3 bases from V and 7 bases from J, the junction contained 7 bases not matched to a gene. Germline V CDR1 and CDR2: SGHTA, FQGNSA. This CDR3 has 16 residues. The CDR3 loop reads CASSFDRGSDNSPLHF. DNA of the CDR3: TGTGCCAGCAGCTTCGACAGGGGGTCCGACAATTCACCCCTCCACTTT.

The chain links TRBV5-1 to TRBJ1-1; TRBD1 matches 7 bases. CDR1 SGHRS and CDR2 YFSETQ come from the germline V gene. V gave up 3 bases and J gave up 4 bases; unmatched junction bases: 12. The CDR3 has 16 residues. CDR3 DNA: TGCGCCAGCAGCTCAACGCCACAGGGGAGGACCACTGAAGCTTTCTTT. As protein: CASSSTPQGRTTEAFF.

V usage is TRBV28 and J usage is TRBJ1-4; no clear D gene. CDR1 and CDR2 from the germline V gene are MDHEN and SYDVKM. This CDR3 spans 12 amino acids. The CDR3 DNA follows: TGTGCTACAACAGTTCTAGGCGAAAAACTGTTTTTT. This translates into CATTVLGEKLFF.

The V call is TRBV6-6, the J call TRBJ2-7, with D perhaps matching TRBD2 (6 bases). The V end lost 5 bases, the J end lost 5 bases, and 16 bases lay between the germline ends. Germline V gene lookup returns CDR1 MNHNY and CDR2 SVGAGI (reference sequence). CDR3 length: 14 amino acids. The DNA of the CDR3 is TGTGCCAGCAGTGGCGGGGTGGGGGAGGACGAGCAGTACTTC. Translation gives CASSGGVGEDEQYF.

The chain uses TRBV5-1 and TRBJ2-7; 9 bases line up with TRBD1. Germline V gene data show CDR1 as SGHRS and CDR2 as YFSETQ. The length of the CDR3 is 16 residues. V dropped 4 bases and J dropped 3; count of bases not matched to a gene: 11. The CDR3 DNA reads TGCGCCAGCAGCACCGAACCGGGACAGGGTAACTACGAGCAGTACTTC. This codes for CASSTEPGQGNYEQYF.